Listed below are T cell receptor beta chains from one sample, sequenced in a study of identical twins. TCRdb fed the 5' RACE reads into MiXCR, producing one record per CDR3 protein. The sample carries roughly 230,000 distinct CDR3 sequences, about 8% recorded once. The same sample was also studied in work on yellow fever vaccine responses in identical twins.

Sequencing was done on a sample of CD8+ T cells sorted from blood. The source of these receptors is a woman aged 18-29 years in good health. CDR3s include the opening cysteine and the closing phenylalanine or tryptophan. D genes are given only for firm matches. The listing skips clone size in some rows; elsewhere it reads once, few, many or a size class.

>many|TRBV5-1|14|.|TRBJ2-7
CASSSRQDSYEQYF
TGCGCCAGCAGCTCGAGACAGGACTCCTACGAGCAGTACTTC
>many|TRBV5-1|13|TRBD2|TRBJ2-7
CASRLAGSYEQYF
TGCGCCAGCAGACTAGCGGGAAGCTACGAGCAGTACTTC
>many|TRBV6-1|14|.|TRBJ2-1
CASSPERRGNEQFF
TGTGCCAGCAGTCCGGAGCGGAGGGGGAATGAGCAGTTCTTC
>few|TRBV7-9|16|TRBD1|TRBJ2-7
CASSLAWDRISYEQYF
TGTGCCAGCAGCTTAGCCTGGGACAGAATCTCCTACGAGCAGTACTTC
>many|TRBV24-1|15|.|TRBJ2-1
CATSAGADSYNEQFF
TGTGCCACCAGTGCAGGGGCAGACTCCTACAATGAGCAGTTCTTC
>.|TRBV20-1|14|.|TRBJ2-7
CSARVRTAPYEQYF
TGCAGTGCTAGAGTTCGGACAGCCCCCTACGAGCAGTACTTC
>few|TRBV9|14|TRBD2|TRBJ2-1
CASSVAGAGDEQFF
TGTGCCAGCAGCGTAGCTGGAGCGGGAGATGAGCAGTTCTTC
>few|TRBV5-6|20|.|TRBJ2-1
CASSLRDSLRVIRVHNEQFF
TGTGCCAGCAGCTTAAGAGACTCCCTAAGGGTGATCCGCGTGCACAATGAGCAGTTCTTC
>many|TRBV9|14|.|TRBJ2-7
CASSVGGDYYEQYF
TGTGCCAGCAGCGTCGGAGGGGATTACTACGAGCAGTACTTC
>many|TRBV29-1|12|.|TRBJ2-7
CSVEVGTYEQYF
TGCAGCGTTGAAGTAGGGACCTACGAGCAGTACTTC
>.|TRBV10-2|13|.|TRBJ2-2
CASSRKNTGELFF
TGCGCCAGCAGCCGAAAAAACACCGGGGAGCTGTTTTTT
>many|TRBV20-1|15|TRBD2|TRBJ2-7
CSASLGTSDLYEQYF
TGCAGTGCTAGCCTCGGGACTAGCGACCTCTACGAGCAGTACTTC
>few|TRBV6-2/TRBV6-3|13|.|TRBJ1-5
CASSYGSGQPQHF
TGTGCCAGCAGTTACGGTAGTGGCCAGCCCCAGCATTTT
>few|TRBV28|15|.|TRBJ2-1
CASSFLGGGDNEQFF
TGTGCCAGCAGTTTCCTAGGAGGTGGGGACAATGAGCAGTTCTTC
>many|TRBV5-1|14|.|TRBJ2-3
CASSSYTYTDTQYF
TGCGCCAGCAGCTCCTACACTTACACAGATACGCAGTATTTT
>.|TRBV27|15|TRBD1|TRBJ2-1
CASSYTGAEDNEQFF
TGTGCCAGCAGTTATACAGGGGCGGAAGACAATGAGCAGTTCTTC
>few|TRBV28|17|TRBD1|TRBJ1-4
CASSLGTGPATNEKLFF
TGTGCCAGCAGTTTAGGGACAGGGCCTGCAACTAATGAAAAACTGTTTTTT
>few|TRBV4-1|14|.|TRBJ2-7
CASSQSPESYEQYF
TGCGCCAGCAGCCAGAGCCCTGAATCCTACGAGCAGTACTTC
>.|TRBV7-6|16|.|TRBJ2-7
CASSLAAGQSSYEQYF
TGTGCCAGCAGCTTAGCCGCGGGACAGAGCTCCTACGAGCAGTACTTC
>many|TRBV21-1|23|.|TRBJ1-1
CASSKFAETGQHLPTFKHTEAFF
TGTGCCAGCAGCAAATTTGCCGAGACAGGGCAGCACCTTCCCACTTTTAAACACACTGAAGCTTTCTTT
>few|TRBV12-5|16|.|TRBJ2-5
CASGLDPGSNQETQYF
TGTGCTAGTGGTTTGGACCCTGGCAGCAACCAAGAGACCCAGTACTTC
>few|TRBV10-1|14|.|TRBJ2-1
CASSESRGGNEQFF
TGCGCCAGCAGTGAGTCGAGGGGGGGCAATGAGCAGTTCTTC
>many|TRBV12-3/TRBV12-4|13|.|TRBJ2-7
CASALGLTYEQYF
TGTGCCAGCGCGCTCGGGTTGACCTACGAGCAGTACTTC
>many|TRBV7-3|18|TRBD2|TRBJ2-1
CASSLSPILAGWYNEQFF
TGTGCCAGCAGCTTATCTCCCATACTAGCGGGGTGGTACAATGAGCAGTTCTTC
>few|TRBV4-3|15|.|TRBJ2-7
CASSQDRASPYEQYF
TGCGCCAGCAGCCAAGATAGGGCTTCGCCCTACGAGCAGTACTTC
>many|TRBV28|15|.|TRBJ1-5
CASRGLGLYNQPQHF
TGTGCCAGCAGGGGACTTGGACTATACAATCAGCCCCAGCATTTT
>.|TRBV7-2|15|.|TRBJ2-3
CASREGYTSTDTQYF
TGTGCCAGCAGGGAGGGTTACACTAGCACAGATACGCAGTATTTT
>few|TRBV5-5|14|.|TRBJ2-4
CASSLPSAKNIQYF
TGTGCCAGCAGCCTCCCATCTGCCAAAAACATTCAGTACTTC
>.|TRBV24-1|20|TRBD1|TRBJ2-3
CATSDLGKPGQAWTVDTQYF
TGTGCCACCAGTGATTTGGGGAAACCCGGACAGGCCTGGACAGTAGATACGCAGTATTTT
>many|TRBV29-1|14|TRBD2|TRBJ2-1
CSVERLAGINEQFF
TGCAGCGTTGAACGACTAGCGGGAATCAATGAGCAGTTCTTC
>.|TRBV28|15|TRBD1|TRBJ2-3
CASSLRRGFTDTQYF
TGTGCCAGCAGTTTACGCAGGGGGTTCACAGATACGCAGTATTTT
>few|TRBV5-1|17|TRBD1|TRBJ2-3
CASSSGPYRGLTDTQYF
TGCGCCAGCAGCTCGGGACCATACAGGGGTTTGACAGATACGCAGTATTTT
>.|TRBV2|17|TRBD2|TRBJ2-3
CASSEALSGGQSDTQYF
TGTGCCAGCAGTGAAGCGCTTAGCGGGGGGCAATCAGATACGCAGTATTTT
>few|TRBV12-3/TRBV12-4|16|TRBD2|TRBJ2-1
CASSAPGTSNNNEQFF
TGTGCCAGCAGTGCCCCCGGGACTAGCAATAACAATGAGCAGTTCTTC
>.|TRBV18|17|TRBD1|TRBJ1-5
CASSPTTTGNSNQPQHF
TGTGCCAGCTCCCCTACCACGACAGGGAATAGCAATCAGCCCCAGCATTTT
>few|TRBV4-2|15|.|TRBJ2-7
CASSQARGPSYEQYF
TGTGCCAGCAGCCAAGCTCGGGGCCCATCCTACGAGCAGTACTTC
>many|TRBV11-2|17|TRBD2|TRBJ2-4
CASSPGRTSAAKNIQYF
TGTGCCAGCAGCCCAGGGAGGACTAGTGCGGCCAAAAACATTCAGTACTTC
>many|TRBV10-3|14|.|TRBJ2-5
CAISGLVTGETQYF
TGTGCCATCAGTGGTCTGGTCACGGGAGAGACCCAGTACTTC
>.|TRBV4-1|15|.|TRBJ2-1
CASSQEARTYNEQFF
TGCGCCAGCAGCCAAGAAGCCCGGACTTACAATGAGCAGTTCTTC
>.|TRBV29-1|18|TRBD2|TRBJ2-1
CSVEGLAGVMRGYNEQFF
TGCAGCGTTGAAGGCCTAGCGGGAGTAATGAGGGGATACAATGAGCAGTTCTTC
>many|TRBV2|13|TRBD2|TRBJ2-1
CASGVSGSYEQFF
TGTGCCAGTGGGGTTAGCGGGAGTTATGAGCAGTTCTTC
>.|TRBV12-3/TRBV12-4|14|.|TRBJ2-7
CASTLWPSSYEQYF
TGTGCCAGCACCCTTTGGCCCTCCTCCTACGAGCAGTACTTC
>many|TRBV7-2|16|.|TRBJ2-2
CASSPFGVRYTGELFF
TGTGCCAGCAGCCCCTTCGGGGTACGGTACACCGGGGAGCTGTTTTTT
>.|TRBV4-3|15|.|TRBJ2-3
CASSHGRDFQDTQYF
TGCGCCAGCAGCCACGGCAGGGACTTCCAAGATACGCAGTATTTT
>few|TRBV7-9|15|.|TRBJ1-1
CASSPLGSSNTEAFF
TGTGCCAGCAGCCCCTTGGGCAGTTCGAACACTGAAGCTTTCTTT
>.|TRBV29-1|18|.|TRBJ2-1
CSVEGFNLHNLSWNEQFF
TGCAGCGTTGAAGGCTTTAATCTCCATAATCTAAGCTGGAATGAGCAGTTCTTC
>.|TRBV24-1|16|TRBD1|TRBJ2-1
CATSDLPLGQGSEQFF
TGTGCCACCAGTGATTTGCCCTTGGGACAGGGTAGTGAGCAGTTCTTC
>.|TRBV6-2/TRBV6-3|15|TRBD2|TRBJ2-5
CASSYVGLASETQYF
TGTGCCAGCAGTTATGTTGGACTAGCTTCTGAGACCCAGTACTTC
>few|TRBV7-9|13|.|TRBJ1-1
CASSLAGLTEAFF
TGTGCCAGCAGCTTAGCAGGGTTAACTGAAGCTTTCTTT